This T cell receptor beta chain emerged from a study of CD8+CD57+ T cells in acquired aplastic anemia. Study-wide background: Healthy donor CD4+ samples were sequenced to a depth that averaged about 11 million reads.

The use of genomic DNA as template underpinned the TCR beta VDJ and CDR3 profiling. TCRdb reprocessed the reads via MiXCR and lists one record per CDR3 protein. The table lists 42,000 or so distinct CDR3 sequences, around 67% of them singletons, with under 25% in the top ten. Remarks on this clonotype: Its antigen is not known.

General study findings and limits: Between patients and controls, about 30 CD8+ CDR3 sequences were found in common.

Sequenced material: sorted CD4+, CD8+, or CD8+CD57+ T cells (not recorded which) from PBMCs. The receptor was derived from a human donor in good health, serving as a control.

The CDR3 protein is CASVSARETQYF. The CDR3 nucleotides are TGTGCCAGCGTTTCGGCGAGGGAGACCCAGTACTTC. The V and J genes are TRBV7-9 and TRBJ2-5; D not resolved. Trimming shortened V by 8 bases and J by 5 bases, and 12 bases separated the two germline ends. The germline V gene has CDR1 SEHNR and CDR2 FQNEAQ (reference sequence). CDR3 size: 12 residues.